Listed below are T cell receptor beta chains from one sample, sequenced in a study of blood T cell repertoires in COVID-19. Produced via immunoSEQ multiplex PCR; TCRdb's table is partial and in-frame only. There are 120,000 to 150,000 clones in the sample; 80% occur only once, and approximately 13% lies in the top ten. The specimen was peripheral blood. These receptors all come from a man between 60 and 70 years old with active or convalescent COVID-19. Both conserved end residues are part of each CDR3. A D gene is named only where the DNA matches it firmly. For some rows the clone size is stated as once, few or many, or as a class when expanded; others skip it.

CDR3	DNA	V	J	length	D	size
CASSEQGPDTQYF	TGTGCCAGCAGTGAGCAGGGCCCAGATACGCAGTATTTT	TRBV2	TRBJ2-3	13	NA	NA
CSVEGVGGETQYF	TGCAGCGTTGAGGGAGTAGGAGGAGAGACCCAGTACTTC	TRBV29-1	TRBJ2-5	13	NA	once
CASSLGRPPYEQYF	TGCGCCAGCAGCTTGGGGCGGCCCCCCTACGAGCAGTACTTC	TRBV5-1	TRBJ2-7	14	NA	NA
CASSDDRGEQFF	TGTGCCAGCAGTGATGACAGGGGCGAGCAGTTCTTC	TRBV11-1	TRBJ2-1	12	TRBD1	NA
CSAAGGTEAFF	TGCAGTGCTGCAGGGGGAACTGAAGCTTTCTTT	TRBV20-1	TRBJ1-1	11	TRBD1	NA
CASSGGTFGNTIYF	TGTGCCAGCAGCGGTGGGACATTTGGAAACACCATATATTTT	TRBV9	TRBJ1-3	14	NA	many
CASSFEGRGTRDTQYF	TGTGCCAGCAGTTTTGAAGGGAGGGGGACGAGAGATACGCAGTATTTT	TRBV27	TRBJ2-3	16	NA	NA
CASSSTGLGITDTQYF	TGTGCCAGCAGTTCGACGGGACTAGGAATTACAGATACGCAGTATTTT	TRBV27	TRBJ2-3	16	TRBD2	few
CASSPQEVMNTEAFF	TGTGCCAGCTCACCACAGGAGGTGATGAACACTGAAGCTTTCTTT	TRBV18	TRBJ1-1	15	NA	NA
CASSVGMAGTGNTIYF	TGTGCCAGCAGCGTCGGGATGGCGGGGACTGGAAACACCATATATTTT	TRBV9	TRBJ1-3	16	NA	few
CASSLDVYEQYF	TGTGCCAGCTCCTTAGATGTCTACGAGCAGTACTTC	TRBV18	TRBJ2-7	12	NA	few
CASSPGQGNTEAFF	TGTGCCAGCTCACCGGGACAGGGTAACACTGAAGCTTTCTTT	TRBV18	TRBJ1-1	14	TRBD1	NA
CASSTPNTGREAFF	TGTGCCAGCAGCACTCCCAATACAGGGAGAGAAGCTTTCTTT	TRBV2	TRBJ1-1	14	NA	NA
CAIQHDQETQYF	TGTGCCATACAACACGATCAAGAGACCCAGTACTTC	TRBV10-3	TRBJ2-5	12	NA	NA
CASSTRHTTYEQYF	TGTGCCAGCAGTACTCGGCACACTACCTACGAGCAGTACTTC	TRBV6-2/TRBV6-3	TRBJ2-7	14	NA	NA
CSVREIIGELFF	TGCAGCGTTCGAGAGATAATCGGGGAGCTGTTTTTT	TRBV29-1	TRBJ2-2	12	NA	NA
CSAIGRNTIYF	TGCAGTGCTATTGGCAGAAACACCATATATTTT	TRBV20-1	TRBJ1-3	11	NA	NA
CASSLDRTGGQETQYF	TGTGCCAGCAGCTTGGATCGGACAGGGGGACAAGAGACCCAGTACTTC	TRBV5-4	TRBJ2-5	16	TRBD1	once
CASSSTGTALYEQYF	TGTGCCAGCAGCTCGACCGGGACTGCCCTCTACGAGCAGTACTTC	TRBV7-9	TRBJ2-7	15	NA	few
CASSPSEWGELFF	TGTGCCAGCAGCCCTAGCGAATGGGGGGAGCTGTTTTTT	TRBV7-9	TRBJ2-2	13	NA	NA
CASSLSGTGDRPQHF	TGTGCCAGCAGTTTATCCGGGACAGGGGATCGGCCCCAGCATTTT	TRBV27	TRBJ1-5	15	TRBD1	NA
CASSFGGGIYEQYF	TGTGCCAGCAGCTTTGGCGGAGGGATCTACGAGCAGTACTTC	TRBV7-2	TRBJ2-7	14	NA	once
CASSEAAADTQYF	TGTGCCAGCAGTGAAGCGGCGGCAGATACGCAGTATTTT	TRBV6-1	TRBJ2-3	13	NA	NA
CASSQEGTSIRNEQFF	TGCGCCAGCAGCCAAGAAGGGACTAGTATTCGCAATGAGCAGTTCTTC	TRBV4-1	TRBJ2-1	16	TRBD2	NA
CASSFTGTPNTEAFF	TGTGCCAGCAGTTTTACAGGGACGCCGAACACTGAAGCTTTCTTT	TRBV11-2	TRBJ1-1	15	NA	few